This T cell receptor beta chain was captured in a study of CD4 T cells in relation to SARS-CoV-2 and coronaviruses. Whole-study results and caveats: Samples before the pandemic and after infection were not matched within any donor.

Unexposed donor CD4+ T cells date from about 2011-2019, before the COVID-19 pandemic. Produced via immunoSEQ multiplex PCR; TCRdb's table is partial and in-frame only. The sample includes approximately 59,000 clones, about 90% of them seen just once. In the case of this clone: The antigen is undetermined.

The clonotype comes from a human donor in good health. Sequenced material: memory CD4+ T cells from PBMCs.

For the CDR3, the DNA is TGTGCCATCAAACCCGCTCGGGAGGCCGGGGAGCTGTTTTTT. Protein product: CAIKPAREAGELFF. J is TRBJ2-2 and V is TRBV10-3, with 7 bases fitting TRBD2. V dropped 7 bases and J dropped 6; count of bases not matched to a gene: 8. The CDR3 runs to 14 residues. The V gene's germline CDR1 is ENHRY and CDR2 SYGVKD.